Listed here are 3 T cell receptor beta chains from one sample, sequenced in a study of blood T cells in healthy people across ages. Sample-barcoded 5' priming and a J-beta primer mix drove a second PCR of about 7 to 11 cycles. MiXCR, run by TCRdb on the 5' RACE reads, gives a single entry per CDR3 protein. The sample has under 700,000 distinct CDR3 sequences, more than 20% seen once; the top ten hold 8.7%. This sample was shared with a second study, whose subject was T cells of mothers and their children.

Sequences were obtained from blood. All receptors derive from a boy between 10 and 17 years old in good health.

The chain links TRBV7-3 to TRBJ1-1, with D unresolved. The germline V gene encodes CDR1 SGHTA and CDR2 FQGTGA. Trimming pared 1 base from V and 3 bases from J, leaving 9 bases between. This CDR3 is built from 14 residues. CDR3 sequence reads: CASSLIGDHTEAFF. The CDR3 DNA reads TGTGCCAGCAGCTTAATCGGGGATCACACTGAAGCTTTCTTT. Variable domain in full (rest from reference TRBV7-3 and TRBJ1-1): GAGVSQTPSNKVTEKGKYVELRCDPISGHTALYWYRQSLGQGPEFLIYFQGTGAADDSGLPNDRFFAVRPEGSVSTLKIQRTERGDSAVYLCASSLIGDHTEAFFGQGTRLTVV.

This clonotype occurred a few times. This chain connects TRBV5-1 to TRBJ2-5; D is unclear. The DNA end is more similar to TRBJ2-7, so the J call may be wrong. The CDR3 is 14 amino acids. The germline gives CDR1 SGHRS, CDR2 YFSETQ. The DNA of the CDR3 is TGCGCCAGCAGCCAAACAGTACAAGCCTACGAGCAGTACTTC. Translation: CASSQTVQAYEQYF.

There are a few counts of this clonotype. The chain has TRBV5-1 and TRBJ2-7, with D possibly being TRBD1 (5 bases). The germline V gene encodes CDR1 SGHRS and CDR2 YFSETQ. Trimming took off 4 bases at V and 1 base at J, with 15 bases between the two ends. The CDR3 loop spans 15 amino acids. The CDR3 DNA reads as TGCGCCAGCAGCCCGACCCCACAGGAATCCTACGAGCAGTACTTC. Its protein product is CASSPTPQESYEQYF.